Listed below are T cell receptor beta chains from one sample, sequenced in a study of cytomegalovirus exposure and HLA in healthy donors. Generated by immunoSEQ multiplex PCR, the TCRdb table keeps only in-frame clones and is missing some. Found here are 95,000 to 110,000 clones; the top ten clones hold around 3.5%. The source material was PBMCs. The receptors were sampled from a man aged 35-49 years in good health and CMV-seronegative. CDR3s include the opening cysteine and the closing phenylalanine or tryptophan. A D gene is named only where the DNA matches it firmly.

D gene: TRBD2; V gene: TRBV4-1; J gene: TRBJ2-5; CDR3 DNA: TGCGCCAGCAGCCGAGCCGGGACTATCCTAGAGACCCAGTACTTC; CDR3 protein: CASSRAGTILETQYF
D gene: -; V gene: TRBV6-1; J gene: TRBJ2-7; CDR3 DNA: TGTGCCAGCAGTGAATTCATCGAGCAGTACTTC; CDR3 protein: CASSEFIEQYF
D gene: -; V gene: TRBV6-6; J gene: TRBJ1-1; CDR3 DNA: TGTGCCAGCAGTCCGGTTGATAACACTGAAGCTTTCTTT; CDR3 protein: CASSPVDNTEAFF
D gene: TRBD1; V gene: TRBV19; J gene: TRBJ1-1; CDR3 DNA: TGTGCCAGTAGTCAGGGACAGGGGTTGGACACTGAAGCTTTCTTT; CDR3 protein: CASSQGQGLDTEAFF
D gene: TRBD2; V gene: TRBV7-2; J gene: TRBJ2-3; CDR3 DNA: TGTGCCAGCAATACTGTAGCGGGCGGAGGCACAGATACGCAGTATTTT; CDR3 protein: CASNTVAGGGTDTQYF
D gene: -; V gene: TRBV5-1; J gene: TRBJ2-5; CDR3 DNA: TGCGCCAGCAGCTTGGACTCGCTTAGGGGTGGTTCCCAAGAGACCCAGTACTTC; CDR3 protein: CASSLDSLRGGSQETQYF
D gene: -; V gene: TRBV7-2; J gene: TRBJ1-3; CDR3 DNA: TGTGCCAGCAGCGGGGGGGGGTCCGGAAACACCATATATTTT; CDR3 protein: CASSGGGSGNTIYF
D gene: -; V gene: TRBV6-1; J gene: TRBJ2-7; CDR3 DNA: TGTGCCAGCAGAGGAGGCGAGCAGTACTTC; CDR3 protein: CASRGGEQYF
D gene: TRBD2; V gene: TRBV19; J gene: TRBJ2-1; CDR3 DNA: TGTGCCAGTACCCAAGCGGGAGAGGCGTACAATGAGCAGTTCTTC; CDR3 protein: CASTQAGEAYNEQFF
D gene: TRBD2; V gene: TRBV6-5; J gene: TRBJ2-5; CDR3 DNA: TGTGCCAGCATACCTAGCGGGGGTGACCAAGAGACCCAGCACTTC; CDR3 protein: CASIPSGGDQETQHF
D gene: -; V gene: TRBV7-2; J gene: TRBJ2-3; CDR3 DNA: TGTGCCAGCAGCCAAGGTGGGGGGTACACAGATACGCAGTATTTT; CDR3 protein: CASSQGGGYTDTQYF
D gene: -; V gene: TRBV21-1; J gene: TRBJ1-3; CDR3 DNA: TGTGCCAGCAGCAAATTGGACAAGTCTTGTGGAAACACCATATATTTT; CDR3 protein: CASSKLDKSCGNTIYF
D gene: -; V gene: TRBV19; J gene: TRBJ2-5; CDR3 DNA: TGTGCCAGTAGTATAGATCTATTGTCCGGGGGGCTCGGGGAGACCCAGTACTTC; CDR3 protein: CASSIDLLSGGLGETQYF
D gene: TRBD1; V gene: TRBV27; J gene: TRBJ1-4; CDR3 DNA: TGTGCCAGCAGTCCGACGACAGGGTGGATTATCGGTGAAAAACTGTTTTTT; CDR3 protein: CASSPTTGWIIGEKLFF
D gene: -; V gene: TRBV2; J gene: TRBJ2-6; CDR3 DNA: TGTGCCAGCAGACACATTCTCCAGGTCAGCTCTGGGGCCAACGTCCTGACTTTC; CDR3 protein: CASRHILQVSSGANVLTF
D gene: TRBD1; V gene: TRBV5-1; J gene: TRBJ2-2; CDR3 DNA: TGCGCCAGCCGACAGGGGTCGAACACCGGGGAGCTGTTTTTT; CDR3 protein: CASRQGSNTGELFF
D gene: -; V gene: TRBV25-1; J gene: TRBJ1-1; CDR3 DNA: TGTGCCAGCAGTCGGGGGGAAGCTTTCTTT; CDR3 protein: CASSRGEAFF
D gene: TRBD1; V gene: TRBV5-1; J gene: TRBJ1-5; CDR3 DNA: TGCGCCAGCAGCTTTGGGACAGGGGGGGATCAGCCCCAGCATTTT; CDR3 protein: CASSFGTGGDQPQHF
D gene: -; V gene: TRBV19; J gene: TRBJ1-2; CDR3 DNA: TGTGCCAGTATTGCCCGGACTCACTATGGCTACACCTTC; CDR3 protein: CASIARTHYGYTF
D gene: TRBD1; V gene: TRBV5-1; J gene: TRBJ2-7; CDR3 DNA: TGCGCCAGCAGCAGGGGACAGGGGGTCTACGAGCAGTACTTC; CDR3 protein: CASSRGQGVYEQYF
D gene: -; V gene: TRBV4-3; J gene: TRBJ2-1; CDR3 DNA: TGCGCCAGCAGCCAAGCTGGAACAGCACAACTCTACAATGAGCAGTTCTTC; CDR3 protein: CASSQAGTAQLYNEQFF
D gene: -; V gene: TRBV5-1; J gene: TRBJ1-6; CDR3 DNA: TGCGCCAGCAGCTTGAAGAGTAATTCACCCCTCCACTTT; CDR3 protein: CASSLKSNSPLHF
D gene: -; V gene: TRBV10-1; J gene: TRBJ2-2; CDR3 DNA: TGCGCCAGCAGTGACCCAGGGGGGTGGCTGTTTTTT; CDR3 protein: CASSDPGGWLFF
D gene: -; V gene: TRBV10-1; J gene: TRBJ1-1; CDR3 DNA: TGCGCCAGCAGTGATGGGGGGTCTATGAACACTGAAGCTTTCTTT; CDR3 protein: CASSDGGSMNTEAFF
D gene: -; V gene: TRBV19; J gene: TRBJ1-2; CDR3 DNA: TGTGCCACCCTACCCGGGACTAACTATGGCTACACCTTC; CDR3 protein: CATLPGTNYGYTF
D gene: -; V gene: TRBV7-8; J gene: TRBJ2-3; CDR3 DNA: TGTGCCAGCAGCCCGGGGACTGACCGAGATACGCAGTATTTT; CDR3 protein: CASSPGTDRDTQYF
D gene: -; V gene: TRBV2; J gene: TRBJ1-2; CDR3 DNA: TGTGCCAGCAGTGAAGTAAAGATACTGGGCGGCTACACCTTC; CDR3 protein: CASSEVKILGGYTF
D gene: -; V gene: TRBV19; J gene: TRBJ1-5; CDR3 DNA: TGTGCCAGTATTTCGGCCAGGGGCTTGGATCAGCCCCAGCATTTT; CDR3 protein: CASISARGLDQPQHF
D gene: -; V gene: TRBV27; J gene: TRBJ1-6; CDR3 DNA: TGTGCCAGCAGATTGACCTCGGCGGCGAATTCACCCCTCCACTTT; CDR3 protein: CASRLTSAANSPLHF
D gene: TRBD1; V gene: TRBV7-2; J gene: TRBJ1-5; CDR3 DNA: TGTGCCAGCAGCCTAGGGACAGGGGCAAGCAATCAGCCCCAGCATTTT; CDR3 protein: CASSLGTGASNQPQHF